This is a list of T cell receptor beta chains from one sample in a study of shared clonotypes between healthy human individuals. Produced via immunoSEQ multiplex PCR; TCRdb's table is partial and in-frame only. This repertoire shows some 2,100,000 clones, just over 90% found once; its top ten account for around 1.7%. What was sequenced was naive CD8+ T cells from PBMCs. These receptors all stem from a man younger than 30 in good health. Some clones in this sample may be carry-over from other donors' samples. CDR3s include the opening cysteine and the closing phenylalanine or tryptophan. D genes are given only for firm matches. Some rows have no size entry. The others give once, few or many, or a class for an expanded clone.

abundance,v_gene,d_gene,len,j_gene,CDR3aa
NA,TRBV20-1,NA,11,TRBJ1-1,CSAPGVGEAFF
once,TRBV11-2,TRBD1,16,TRBJ1-1,CASSPRGVHGGTEAFF
NA,TRBV10-3,NA,16,TRBJ1-5,CAISETGGEGNQPQHF
NA,TRBV15,NA,14,TRBJ2-1,CATSRPGLEYEQFF
NA,TRBV7-6,TRBD2,17,TRBJ2-1,CASSLAPSGKTVNEQFF
NA,TRBV7-5,NA,17,TRBJ2-2,CARSLDLGYASAGELFF
NA,TRBV27,NA,14,TRBJ1-1,CASSLSPGITEAFF
NA,TRBV6-1,NA,16,TRBJ1-4,CASSEAWRARREKLFF
NA,TRBV2,NA,14,TRBJ2-7,CASSEIDWGYEQYF
once,TRBV19,NA,15,TRBJ2-3,CATKWGPRSTDTQYF
NA,TRBV11-2,TRBD2,16,TRBJ2-1,CASSLILAGGGSEQFF
NA,TRBV7-9,TRBD1,15,TRBJ2-3,CASSPQDRVTDTQYF
NA,TRBV13,NA,16,TRBJ2-1,CASSIGTDDSYNEQFF
NA,TRBV27,NA,13,TRBJ1-5,CASRDRSNQPQHF
once,TRBV7-9,TRBD1,15,TRBJ1-1,CASSLAGGQFTEAFF
NA,TRBV4-3,NA,16,TRBJ2-7,CASSQNLDPTLYEQYF
NA,TRBV7-8,TRBD2,15,TRBJ2-1,CASRDLAGSYNEQFF
NA,TRBV7-8,NA,18,TRBJ2-7,CASSPVGGREAWYYEQYF
NA,TRBV4-1,TRBD1,13,TRBJ2-1,CASSQGQGNEQFF
NA,TRBV4-3,NA,15,TRBJ2-7,CASSQELGRTYEQYF
NA,TRBV5-8,NA,10,TRBJ2-7,CASRGYEQYF
NA,TRBV6-1,NA,14,TRBJ1-1,CASSVGGWDTEAFF
NA,TRBV5-8,NA,17,TRBJ2-3,CASSLGGSSSGTDTQYF
NA,TRBV28,NA,16,TRBJ1-4,CASSLRSGRINEKLFF
NA,TRBV4-1,NA,17,TRBJ2-2,CASSQIRLDSSTGELFF
NA,TRBV9,TRBD1,15,TRBJ1-4,CASSIGQGAEEKLFF
NA,TRBV7-9,TRBD2,17,TRBJ2-4,CASSLGLAGGPLNIQYF
NA,TRBV14,TRBD1,15,TRBJ1-6,CASSQDRRGNSPLHF
NA,TRBV2,TRBD1,15,TRBJ1-2,CASSETGGGNYGYTF
NA,TRBV29-1,NA,18,TRBJ2-1,CSVEGILTGAPLNNEQFF
NA,TRBV27,TRBD1,16,TRBJ1-1,CASRGQGPVRGNEAFF
NA,TRBV11-2,NA,14,TRBJ2-7,CASSLGGTVYEQYF
NA,TRBV7-9,NA,13,TRBJ2-7,CASSSDIPYEQYF
once,TRBV2,NA,14,TRBJ1-4,CASTELPTNEKLFF
NA,TRBV9,NA,16,TRBJ2-1,CASSVEGLASYGEQFF
once,TRBV27,TRBD1,14,TRBJ2-7,CASRGDRGSYEQYF
NA,TRBV27,NA,13,TRBJ2-1,CASSLGPLDEQFF
NA,TRBV11-2,TRBD1,12,TRBJ2-7,CASSLDGTGEYF
NA,TRBV29-1,NA,13,TRBJ2-1,CSVEDRYAGEQFF
NA,TRBV7-6,NA,12,TRBJ2-1,CASSQAGAEQFF
NA,TRBV27,NA,14,TRBJ2-7,CASSLAGAGYEQYF
NA,TRBV7-9,TRBD1,17,TRBJ1-1,CASSPTGTGVPNTEAFF
NA,TRBV5-1,TRBD2,14,TRBJ2-1,CASSYGLAGGEQFF
NA,TRBV9,TRBD2,17,TRBJ2-1,CASSPRGGTTSYNEQFF
NA,TRBV6-5,NA,14,TRBJ2-6,CASSYRGVANVLTF
NA,TRBV11-1,TRBD1,14,TRBJ2-7,CASSFFRTGDEQYF
NA,TRBV30,NA,13,TRBJ1-2,CAWSVLGNYGYTF
NA,TRBV5-4,TRBD2,14,NA,CASSSGLAGVEQYF
once,TRBV27,TRBD1,16,TRBJ2-7,CASSTRAGQGGYEQYF
NA,TRBV18,TRBD2,16,TRBJ2-7,CASSPTAGRDSYEQYF
NA,TRBV2,TRBD2,18,TRBJ2-1,CASSLGLAGGPSGSEQFF
NA,TRBV9,TRBD1,16,TRBJ2-3,CASSITGDASTDTQYF
NA,TRBV4-2,NA,16,TRBJ2-7,CASSHKAALSSYEQYF
NA,TRBV29-1,NA,14,TRBJ2-1,CSVVSTPYKNEQFF
NA,TRBV4-3,TRBD1,14,TRBJ2-7,CASSPGTGGDEQYF
NA,TRBV6-6,NA,16,TRBJ2-2,CASTTAAGHYTGELFF
NA,TRBV29-1,NA,11,TRBJ1-2,CSVAGGWGYTF
NA,TRBV29-1,TRBD1,14,TRBJ2-3,CSVLTGVGADTQYF
NA,TRBV14,NA,18,TRBJ1-4,CASSQDWGHQYGGEKLFF